Listed below are T cell receptor beta chains from one sample, sequenced in a study of cytomegalovirus exposure and HLA in healthy donors. Sequenced by immunoSEQ multiplex PCR; TCRdb stores in-frame clones only, minus some. The sample records 150,000 to 200,000 clones, around 79% being singletons. The sample consisted of PBMCs. These receptor sequences come from a woman aged 45 to 65 in good health and CMV-seronegative. Each CDR3 is given without its conserved first and last residue. Each record gives: J gene, V gene, CDR3 protein.

>TRBJ1-1|TRBV7-2
ASSRGGQGGGTEAF
>TRBJ2-2|TRBV19
ASSIFGQGAAPGTGELF
>TRBJ1-5|TRBV6-1
ASSEAPGGQPQH
>TRBJ1-3|TRBV29-1
SVVPGQGPKGNTIY
>TRBJ2-2|TRBV25-1
ASSTDFWGTGELF
>TRBJ1-2|TRBV6-1
ASSEVEGLGGYT
>TRBJ2-4|TRBV6-1
ASSEAGQGQGGGFKNIQY
>TRBJ2-7|TRBV29-1
IPTSASYEQY
>TRBJ2-7|TRBV7-2
ASRPQVQMVGEQY
>TRBJ1-1|TRBV6-6
ASSYSNTDGGEAF
>TRBJ1-1|TRBV5-6
ASSLGPAGHSSGTEAF
>TRBJ1-2|TRBV5-1
ASSRTGYNYGYT
>TRBJ1-5|TRBV9
ASSVSGQGQPQH
>TRBJ1-5|TRBV19
ASSPRTGHSNQPQH
>TRBJ1-3|TRBV9
ASSVGTEPIGNTIY
>TRBJ2-4|TRBV9
ASSPTSGGLLNIQY
>TRBJ2-2|TRBV7-2
ASSFSTGELF
>TRBJ1-2|TRBV28
ASSTDRAYYT
>TRBJ1-5|TRBV5-6
ASSAGGRSNQPQH
>TRBJ2-5|TRBV2
ASSEVAATGTQY
>TRBJ2-7|TRBV5-4
ASSFRAQGEQY
>TRBJ1-1|TRBV7-9
ASSPKTGLFGTEAF
>TRBJ2-6|TRBV28
ASGLNVLT
>TRBJ2-5|TRBV7-3
ASSPTPQETQY
>TRBJ1-2|TRBV5-4
ASSSTGSNYGYT
>TRBJ2-6|TRBV2
ASTRDRPSGANVLT
>TRBJ1-2|TRBV29-1
SGQDSNYGYT
>TRBJ1-2|TRBV5-6
ASSRPTGDGYT
>TRBJ1-1|TRBV29-1
SVEGLSGNTEAF
>TRBJ2-1|TRBV7-9
ASSRGKEQF
>TRBJ2-4|TRBV19
ASSSGGLAKNIQY
>TRBJ1-2|TRBV5-1
ASSLASRERVNGYT
>NA|TRBV9
ASSASAPAYEQY
>TRBJ2-1|TRBV27
ASSLPLAGGPDEQF
>TRBJ1-3|TRBV7-2
ASSPRVSAGDTIY
>TRBJ1-2|TRBV7-2
ASSRDRGSGYT
>TRBJ1-5|TRBV19
ASSTGTGTYQPQH